A single sample gave rise to the 9 T cell receptor beta chains below, sequenced in a study of vaccination and CD4 T cells after COVID-19 (dated by TCRdb to between 2021 and 2023). These receptors lack a known antigen. The receptor library was made with PCR. TCRdb records Illumina iSeq 100 as the sequencer. DNA from cultured CD4+ T cells underwent TCR sequencing with the Oncomine TCR Beta short-read assay at the Johns Hopkins FTIC core. TCRdb took the public reads, trimmed them with fastp at Q25, ran MiXCR for clone calling and kept in-frame beta chains. Rows with a matching CDR3 protein are joined into one entry that keeps the most common DNA and genes. For this sample there are over 15,000 distinct CDR3 sequences; around a third appear just once. The ten largest make up about 15% of the sample. Sample treatment or condition, as interpreted from the label and publication: approximately 9-day PBMC culture with coronavirus spike peptide pools or control peptides (ViraFEST assay).

The sequenced material came from cultured CD4+ T cells from blood. The receptors here all came from a human donor with COVID-19.

In this sample, this clonotype turned up a few times. The chain couples TRBV6-1 to TRBJ2-1; a possible D gene is TRBD2 (7 bases). The V and J ends lost 4 bases and 7 bases respectively, with 20 bases between them. Per the germline V gene, CDR1 is MNHNS and CDR2 is SASEGT. The CDR3 runs to 16 residues. The CDR3 loop reads CASSVKVGGAGNEQFF. The DNA of the CDR3 is TGTGCCAGCAGTGTAAAGGTTGGGGGGGCTGGAAATGAGCAGTTCTTC.

This clonotype came up a few times. The genes are TRBV6-1 and TRBJ2-3; TRBD2 matches 12 bases. CDR1 MNHNS and CDR2 SASEGT come from the germline V gene. CDR3 length: 14 amino acids. V trimming: 6 bases; J trimming: 3 bases; junction bases outside the gene matches: 1. The CDR3 spells CASSGLAGTDTQYF. Here the CDR3 DNA reads TGTGCCAGCAGCGGACTAGCGGGGACAGATACGCAGTATTTT.

Within the sample, this clonotype is hyperexpanded (1% or more). The rearrangement uses TRBV20-1 and TRBJ1-2; D gene ambiguous. The CDR3 is made up of 15 amino acids. CDR1 is DFQATT, CDR2 SNEGSKA, per germline (reference sequence). V was cut by 0 bases and J by 4 bases, with 15 bases left in between. The CDR3 sequence is CSARDPTAATYGYTF. Written as DNA, the CDR3 is TGCAGTGCTAGAGATCCCACGGCCGCCACCTATGGCTACACCTTC.

This chain uses TRBV2 with TRBJ2-5; the D gene could be TRBD1 or TRBD2 (6 bases each). CDR1 is SNHLY, CDR2 FYNNEI, per germline. V lost 4 bases and J 6 bases, leaving 9 bases between the germline ends. The CDR3 sequence is 12 residues long. Here the CDR3 DNA reads TGTGCCAGCAGTGTAGGGGGGCAGACCCAGTACTTC. Its protein product is CASSVGGQTQYF.

The chain combines TRBV28 with TRBJ2-4; 9 nucleotides agree with TRBD1. Germline assignment: CDR1 MDHEN and CDR2 SYDVKM. J lost 2 bases, V lost 5 bases, and 7 bases had no gene match. There are 16 residues in the CDR3. The CDR3 region has the DNA TGTGCCAGCAGTCAACAGGGGGCTCTTCCCAAAAACATTCAGTACTTC. Encoded protein: CASSQQGALPKNIQYF.

For the CDR3, the DNA is TGTGCCAGCGCCTGGGGGCAGGGCAATACCGGGGAGCTGTTTTTT. Its protein is CASAWGQGNTGELFF. The chain is built from TRBV5-6 and TRBJ2-2; TRBD1 is a possible D gene (6 bases). CDR1 SGHDT and CDR2 YYEEEE come from the germline V gene. The CDR3 contains 15 residues. Trimming took 7 bases from V and 5 from J, leaving 18 bases between them. The full variable domain, its missing parts supplied by reference TRBV5-6 and TRBJ2-2, is DAGVTQSPTHLIKTRGQQVTLRCSPKSGHDTVSWYQQALGQGPQFIFQYYEEEERQRGNFPDRFSGHQFPNYSSELNVNALLLGDSALYLCASAWGQGNTGELFFGEGSRLTVL.

This clonotype turned up a few times. The chain is built from TRBV6-2 or TRBV6-3 and TRBJ2-5, with 8 bases aligning to TRBD2. Germline CDR1 and CDR2: MNHEY and SVGEGT. V shed 5 bases and J 2 bases; nucleotides not matched to a gene: 7. CDR3 length equals 15 residues. CDR3 residues: CASSAVSGGQETQYF. CDR3 nucleotide sequence: TGTGCCAGCAGTGCCGTATCGGGGGGGCAAGAGACCCAGTACTTC.

This clonotype was picked up a small number of times. V is TRBV20-1 and J is TRBJ1-1; D possibly corresponds to TRBD1 (6 bases). From germline, CDR1 is DFQATT and CDR2 SNEGSKA (reference sequence). The length of the CDR3 is 14 residues. V gave up 5 bases and J gave up 0 bases, with 13 bases separating them. The CDR3 sequence is CSAPDRTVNTEAFF. The CDR3 region has the DNA TGCAGTGCTCCCGACCGGACAGTGAACACTGAAGCTTTCTTT.

This clonotype was observed a few times. This chain joins TRBV25-1 and TRBJ1-1; D remains ambiguous. V lost 8 bases, J lost 0 bases, and 7 bases lay in between. CDR1 and CDR2 (germline): MGHDK, SYGVNS. The CDR3 extends over 12 amino acids. As DNA, the CDR3 is TGTGCCAGCTCGGATTTGAACACTGAAGCTTTCTTT. Protein product: CASSDLNTEAFF.